This record concerns one TCR beta chain sequence. This entry belongs to a study of T cells after somatic rescue of genetic block. Only in-frame clones appear in the TCRdb table, and some are missing; sequencing was by immunoSEQ multiplex PCR. The sample holds about 15,000 clones, approximately 70% seen once. CDR3 length equals 13 residues. The V end was cut by 5 bases, the J end by 2 bases, with 6 bases between. Germline CDR1 and CDR2: SGHTA and FQGNSA. This chain uses TRBV7-2 with TRBJ2-2, with D hard to call. The clonotype was recovered from a man in his late teens or twenties. What was sequenced was peripheral blood mononuclear cells (PBMCs). CDR3 DNA: TGTGCCAGCAGCCAACGTAACACCGGGGAGCTGTTTTTT. Its protein product is CASSQRNTGELFF.